This TCR beta chain was profiled in a study of glioma-infiltrating T cells after dendritic cell vaccination. Study at large: Between 2003 and 2012, patients got autologous tumor lysate-pulsed dendritic cell vaccines.

Assay used: immunoSEQ multiplex PCR; TCRdb lists only in-frame clones, some missing. The table shows approximately 85,000 clones, with 85% occurring only once. As concerns this clone: As yet, its antigen is unknown.

V lost 3 bases and J lost 5; bases outside the gene matches: 4. Germline V gene sequence: CDR1 SEHNR, CDR2 FQNEAQ (reference sequence). The CDR3 sequence is 14 residues long. General observations from the study: Higher TCR clonality did not directly relate to longer survival.

Specified time point: after dendritic cell vaccination, including at tumor progression/relapse. Sequences were derived from blood, sampled after dendritic cell vaccination. The rearrangement uses TRBV7-9 and TRBJ1-1, with TRBD1 matching over 9 bases. The source is a human donor with glioblastoma. The CDR3 DNA is TGTGCCAGCAGCTTGAGGACAGGGGCTACTGAAGCTTTCTTT. Translated: CASSLRTGATEAFF. Filled out from reference TRBV7-9 and TRBJ1-1, the complete variable domain reads DTGVSQNPRHKITKRGQNVTFRCDPISEHNRLYWYRQTLGQGPEFLTYFQNEAQLEKSRLLSDRFSAERPKGSFSTLEIQRTEQGDSAMYLCASSLRTGATEAFFGQGTRLTVV.